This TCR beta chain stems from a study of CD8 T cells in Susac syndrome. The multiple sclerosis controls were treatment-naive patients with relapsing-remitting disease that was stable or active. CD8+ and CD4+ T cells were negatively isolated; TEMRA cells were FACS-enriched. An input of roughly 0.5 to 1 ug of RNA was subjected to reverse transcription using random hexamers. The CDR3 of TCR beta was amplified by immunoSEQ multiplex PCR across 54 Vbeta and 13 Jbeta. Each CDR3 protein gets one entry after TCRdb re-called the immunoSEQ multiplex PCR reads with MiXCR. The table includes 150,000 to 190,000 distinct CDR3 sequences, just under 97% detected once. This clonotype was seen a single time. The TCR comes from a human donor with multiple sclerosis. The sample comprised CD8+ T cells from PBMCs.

The CDR3 DNA follows: TGTGCCAGCAGCTTCCCGTCTGGGGCCAACGTCCTGACTTTC. The encoded protein is CASSFPSGANVLTF. This chain connects TRBV12-3 or TRBV12-4 to TRBJ2-6, with D uncertain. This CDR3 comprises 14 residues. The germline V and J ends were trimmed by 6 bases and 1 base, with 7 bases remaining between them.